The 16 T cell receptor beta chains below all came from one sample that was sequenced in a study of regulatory T cells in long-lasting Graves disease. Indicated time point: newly diagnosed GD, antithyroid drugs for less than 3 months. Extracted PBMC RNA gave rise to the TCR library. Combining iRepertoire HTBI primers with Arm-PCR of CDR3 regions, the authors built TCR beta libraries. MiXCR was run by TCRdb on the multiplex PCR reads, yielding one entry per CDR3 protein. The sample shows approximately 270,000 distinct CDR3 sequences, 15% to 20% of them seen only once. These same data were also listed under a study on T cells in Graves' hyperthyroidism and ophthalmopathy.

Sequencing used peripheral blood mononuclear cells (PBMCs), obtained at new diagnosis, from a patient treated with antithyroid drugs. The source is a woman aged 25 to 39 with Graves disease.

This clonotype occurred many times. The chain uses TRBV5-1 and TRBJ2-1; 7 bases are a match to TRBD2. J lost 2 bases, V lost 4 bases, and 6 bases had no gene match. The germline CDR1 and CDR2 sequences are SGHRS and YFSETQ. CDR3 size: 15 residues. The CDR3 DNA reads TGCGCCAGCAGCCCTGGGGGGGTCGCCTACAATGAGCAGTTCTTC. As protein: CASSPGGVAYNEQFF.

This clonotype was counted at least ten times. The rearrangement joins TRBV20-1 to TRBJ1-1; no reliable D call. Trimming removed 6 bases from V and 0 bases from J, with 11 bases in between. Germline CDR1 and CDR2: DFQATT and SNEGSKA (reference sequence). CDR3 length: 13 amino acids. The CDR3 DNA follows: TGCAGTGCCCCCGGTAGGGTGAACACTGAAGCTTTCTTT. It is translated as CSAPGRVNTEAFF.

This clonotype was seen many times. V gene TRBV11-2 combines with J gene TRBJ2-5; 9 positions agree with TRBD1. Trimming took 5 bases from V and 5 from J; bases not matched to a gene: 6. Germline V gene data show CDR1 as SGHAT and CDR2 as FQNNGV. The CDR3 has 14 residues. CDR3 in amino acids: CASSPRTGEETQYF. CDR3 sequence (DNA): TGTGCCAGCAGCCCCCGGACAGGGGAGGAGACCCAGTACTTC.

CDR3 sequence reads: CASTPTGGGGYTF. The CDR3 DNA is TGTGCCAGCACCCCAACCGGGGGGGGGGGCTACACCTTC. The V and J genes are TRBV6-1 and TRBJ1-2, with D possibly being TRBD1 (5 bases). Trimming stripped 7 bases from V and 8 bases from J, with 17 bases between. Germline V gene lookup returns CDR1 MNHNS and CDR2 SASEGT. CDR3 size: 13 residues.

This clonotype has ten or more counts. The chain uses TRBV20-1 and TRBJ1-4, with TRBD1 as a possible D gene (6 bases). Germline CDR1 reads DFQATT; CDR2 reads SNEGSKA (reference sequence). This CDR3 is 12 amino acids long. Trimming took 5 bases from V and 8 from J, leaving 12 bases between them. CDR3 protein: CSADYRDEKLFF. The DNA for the CDR3 is TGCAGTGCTGACTACAGGGACGAAAAACTGTTTTTT.

This clonotype was seen a few times. A read error may be the cause here, since a much bigger clone is one base away. This chain uses TRBV3-1 with TRBJ1-2; the D is unclear. Germline V CDR1 and CDR2: LGHDT, YNNKEL (reference sequence). V lost 5 bases to trimming and J lost 4 bases, with 14 bases between them. The length of the CDR3 is 14 residues. CDR3 amino acids: CASSSGSLGYGYTF. CDR3 nucleotides: TGTGCCAGCAGCTCGGGATCGCTCGGCTATGGCTACACCTTC.

This clonotype appeared many times. The rearrangement uses TRBV15 and TRBJ1-5; D remains unclear. The CDR3 runs to 15 residues. CDR1 is LNHNV and CDR2 is YYDKDF in the germline V gene (reference sequence). Trimming took off 1 base at V and 4 bases at J, with 11 bases between the two ends. The CDR3 loop reads CATSRGTLTNQPQHF. The CDR3 coding sequence is TGTGCCACCAGCAGAGGTACTCTTACTAATCAGCCCCAGCATTTT.

This clonotype was seen many times. The gene calls are TRBV2 and TRBJ1-2; weak D call: TRBD1 (6 bases). The CDR3 spans 15 residues. V was shortened by 1 base and J by 0 bases, with 9 bases between the two germline ends. Germline CDR1 is SNHLY and CDR2 is FYNNEI. For the CDR3, the DNA is TGTGCCAGCAGTGAAGGCGGACAGACTAACTATGGCTACACCTTC. Amino acids: CASSEGGQTNYGYTF.

This clonotype was seen at least ten times. V and J are TRBV7-2 and TRBJ2-1; D is uncertain. V shed 5 bases and J shed 6 bases, with 11 bases lying between them. The CDR3 has 13 amino acids. The germline CDR1 and CDR2 sequences are SGHTA and FQGNSA. CDR3 DNA sequence: TGTGCCAGCAGCCACGGTCCTGGCAATGAGCAGTTCTTC. It yields the protein CASSHGPGNEQFF.

This clonotype was seen at least ten times. The gene calls are TRBV18 and TRBJ2-2; TRBD1 is a possible D gene (6 bases). The V end lost 3 bases, the J end lost 0 bases, and 11 bases lay between the germline ends. From germline, CDR1 is KGHSH and CDR2 LQKENI. The CDR3 contains 16 residues. The CDR3 bases are TGTGCCAGCTCACCCCTGACAGGACCGAACACCGGGGAGCTGTTTTTT. It yields the protein CASSPLTGPNTGELFF.

The sample holds many counts of this clonotype. The genes are TRBV10-2 and TRBJ1-1; D may be TRBD1 (5 bases). The CDR3 totals 14 residues. Germline loops: CDR1 WSHSY, CDR2 SAAADI. V was pared by 4 bases and J by 1 base, with 10 bases between. CDR3 nucleotides: TGCGCCAGCAGTGGACCGGGACCGAACACTGAAGCTTTCTTT. Its translation: CASSGPGPNTEAFF.

This clonotype has at least ten counts. The gene calls are TRBV12-5 and TRBJ2-2; TRBD1 is a possible D gene (5 bases). Per germline, CDR1 LGHNT and CDR2 FRNRAP. V gave up 5 bases and J gave up 0 bases, with 10 bases separating them. The CDR3 loop spans 15 amino acids. For the CDR3, the DNA is TGTGCTAGTGGTGACAGATCCGCGAACACCGGGGAGCTGTTTTTT. Protein product: CASGDRSANTGELFF.

There are many counts of this clonotype. The chain combines TRBV19 with TRBJ1-1; a possible D gene is TRBD1 (5 bases). Germline CDR1 LNHDA, CDR2 SQIVND (reference sequence). Trimming removed 6 bases at V and 5 bases at J, with 16 bases between. The CDR3 sequence is 14 residues long. Written as DNA, the CDR3 is TGTGCCAGTAGGAGGGGACTGGCTAGGACTGAAGCTTTCTTT. Residues: CASRRGLARTEAFF.

This clonotype was seen repeatedly, ten times or more. The chain couples TRBV6-5 to TRBJ1-2; perhaps TRBD1 as D (6 bases). This CDR3 is built from 18 residues. V lost 2 bases and J lost 5, with 24 bases in between. CDR1 and CDR2 (germline): MNHEY, SVGAGI. CDR3 DNA: TGTGCCAGCAGTTACAGGGGTGGGGGCAGGAGGGGAACGTATGGCTACACCTTC. It specifies CASSYRGGGRRGTYGYTF.

There are a few counts of this clonotype. The genes are TRBV18 and TRBJ1-1; D is perhaps TRBD1 (6 bases). V lost 6 bases, J lost 5 bases, and 19 bases lay in between. The CDR3 is 15 residues long. Germline V lookup: CDR1 KGHSH, CDR2 LQKENI. The CDR3: CASSRPQGKGTEAFF. CDR3 nucleotide sequence: TGTGCCAGCTCGCGCCCTCAGGGGAAGGGGACTGAAGCTTTCTTT. The whole variable domain, remainder taken from reference TRBV18 and TRBJ1-1, is NAGVMQNPRHLVRRRGQEARLRCSPMKGHSHVYWYRQLPEEGLKFMVYLQKENIIDESGMPKERFSAEFPKEGPSILRIQQVVRGDSAAYFCASSRPQGKGTEAFFGQGTRLTVV.

This clonotype showed up just a few times. A much larger clone sits a single nucleotide away, making a read error possible. This sequence joins TRBV11-2 and TRBJ2-5; 9 bases agree with TRBD1. Germline lookup yields CDR1 SGHAT and CDR2 FQNNGV. CDR3 length: 14 residues. After removal of 5 bases from V and 5 bases from J, the junction contained 6 bases not matched to a gene. CDR3 DNA sequence: TGTGCCAGCAGCCCCGGACAGGGGAGGGAGACCCAGTACTTC. This codes for CASSPGQGRETQYF.